This T cell receptor beta chain was documented in a study of blood T cell repertoires in COVID-19. Study overall: From T cells, B-cell-depleted T cells, or PBMCs came the material, which was cDNA or gDNA.

Original processing methods: Estimation of nucleated cell counts was performed using reference gene primer amplification. Measured with immunoSEQ multiplex PCR; TCRdb has only the in-frame clones, and not every one. V and J calls and clone size are given by that table; D and trimming were obtained from the DNA. This sample carries some 160,000 clones, more than 75% of them seen once, and the ten largest clones take approximately 10%. The origin of this receptor is a woman between 65 and 79 years old with COVID-19, enrolled during active disease. The sample consisted of peripheral blood.

The chain's CDR3 is CASSGQGYRDTQYF. The CDR3 DNA sequence: TGTGCCAGTTCGGGACAGGGGTATCGGGATACGCAGTATTTT. The chain joins TRBV6-5 to TRBJ2-3; 10 positions match TRBD1. The germline CDR1 and CDR2 sequences are MNHEY and SVGAGI. This CDR3 has 14 amino acids. V dropped 9 bases and J dropped 6; count of bases not matched to a gene: 9.